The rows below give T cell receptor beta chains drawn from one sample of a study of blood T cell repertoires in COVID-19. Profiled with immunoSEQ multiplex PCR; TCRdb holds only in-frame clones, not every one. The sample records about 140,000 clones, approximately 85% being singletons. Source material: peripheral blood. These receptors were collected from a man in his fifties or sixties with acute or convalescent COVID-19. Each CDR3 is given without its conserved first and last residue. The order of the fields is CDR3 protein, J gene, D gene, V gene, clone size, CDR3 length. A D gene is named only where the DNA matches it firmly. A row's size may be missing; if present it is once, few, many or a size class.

ASSQLEGRGYT	TRBJ1-2	-	TRBV3-1/TRBV3-2	few	11
ASSPYPRTGGNQPQH	TRBJ1-5	TRBD1	TRBV4-1	once	15
ASSYLGPYEQY	TRBJ2-7	-	TRBV6-5	-	11
ASSLNPPSSGNTIY	TRBJ1-3	-	TRBV7-3	few	14
ASSQFLRGTGESGANVLT	TRBJ2-6	TRBD1	TRBV3-1/TRBV3-2	-	18
ASSITTSGTGYSNQPQH	TRBJ1-5	TRBD1	TRBV19	-	17
AWSRGGNSPLH	TRBJ1-6	-	TRBV30	-	11
AWSKGQGNGYT	TRBJ1-2	TRBD1	TRBV30	-	11
ASSYFPILSGNTIY	TRBJ1-3	-	TRBV6-5	-	14
AISESASPHTDTQY	TRBJ2-3	-	TRBV10-3	-	14
AISETGTPYSNQPQH	TRBJ1-5	-	TRBV10-3	-	15
ASSDGETQY	TRBJ2-5	-	TRBV2	-	9
ASSFGGFYNEQF	TRBJ2-1	TRBD2	TRBV5-4	-	12
ASSLKRERYEQY	TRBJ2-7	TRBD2	TRBV27	-	12
ASSRDRAYGYT	TRBJ1-2	TRBD1	TRBV3-1/TRBV3-2	-	11
ASSSGQGGSIFMRAF	TRBJ1-1	TRBD1	TRBV3-1/TRBV3-2	-	15
ASSLFAGGQYNEQF	TRBJ2-1	TRBD2	TRBV27	-	14
ASSGGQAPSQY	TRBJ2-5	TRBD1	TRBV19	-	11
ASSLFPGAYNEQF	TRBJ2-1	-	TRBV7-9	-	13
ASSTQGAALF	TRBJ1-1	-	TRBV10-1	-	10
ASSLRDYEQY	TRBJ2-7	-	TRBV11-2	-	10
ASSLGLAPRTDTQY	TRBJ2-3	TRBD2	TRBV7-3	-	14
ASSLGDTELF	TRBJ2-2	-	TRBV5-6	-	10
ASSIVAGQPNTEAF	TRBJ1-1	TRBD1	TRBV19	-	14
ASSISGTNNEQY	TRBJ2-7	TRBD2	TRBV19	-	12
ASSVSGGKGGTIY	TRBJ1-3	-	TRBV9	once	13
ASSPPQGGETQY	TRBJ2-5	-	TRBV9	-	12
ASSLAGTGYTEAF	TRBJ1-1	TRBD1	TRBV5-1	once	13
ASSPRDRDGYT	TRBJ1-2	-	TRBV19	-	11
ASSGTQANYGYT	TRBJ1-2	-	TRBV21-1	-	12
ASSRRTTNSPLH	TRBJ1-6	-	TRBV3-1/TRBV3-2	once	12
ASSRRGDRGNEQF	TRBJ2-1	TRBD1	TRBV3-1/TRBV3-2	few	13
ATSRELGLVANTQY	TRBJ2-3	TRBD2	TRBV15	-	14
ASSGGAYNEQF	TRBJ2-1	TRBD2	TRBV19	-	11
ASSVGTARSPLH	TRBJ1-6	TRBD1	TRBV13	-	12
ASSRGVLAGGTGELF	TRBJ2-2	TRBD2	TRBV7-3	-	15
ASSQGATGTQY	TRBJ2-3	TRBD1	TRBV6-5	-	11
ASSPLGTGATQPLH	TRBJ1-6	TRBD1	TRBV5-1	-	14
ASSPPNHIHDYGYT	TRBJ1-2	-	TRBV18	-	14
ASSPGTRGAF	TRBJ1-1	-	TRBV7-8	-	10
ASSSRSSGETQY	TRBJ2-5	TRBD2	TRBV11-1	once	12
ASSPSTAYATNEKLF	TRBJ1-4	-	TRBV27	-	15
VSSLGSSGETQY	TRBJ2-5	-	TRBV5-1	-	12
ASSRTRSGNTIY	TRBJ1-3	-	TRBV6-5	-	12
ASSERQGSYEQY	TRBJ2-7	TRBD1	TRBV6-1	-	12
ASSGQGADYGYT	TRBJ1-2	TRBD1	TRBV6-5	few	12
ASGQGVRSQY	TRBJ2-3	TRBD1	TRBV2	-	10
ASSEGGANQPQH	TRBJ1-5	-	TRBV6-1	few	12
ASSRGRVNTEAF	TRBJ1-1	-	TRBV6-5	few	12
ASSPRWGGLNNEQF	TRBJ2-1	TRBD2	TRBV5-6	-	14